This entry lists 32 T cell receptor beta chains sequenced from one sample in a study of human thymus T cells. Repertoires were generated with immunoSEQ multiplex PCR, while TCRdb's copy carries only in-frame clones and drops some. The sample contains tens of thousands of clones, just under 95% of which appear only once. Sequenced: blood. These receptors were obtained from a girl in the first two years of life with a congenital heart defect but otherwise immunologically healthy.

The chain links TRBV4-2 to TRBJ2-3, with D tentatively TRBD2 (5 bases). Germline V gene sequence: CDR1 LGHNA, CDR2 YNFKEQ. CDR3 length: 16 residues. Trimming removed 0 bases at V and 9 bases at J, with 19 bases between. For the CDR3, the DNA is TGTGCCAGCAGCCAAGACACAGCGGCTGGGTCTGGGACGCAGTATTTT. Translated, it gives CASSQDTAAGSGTQYF.

This chain connects TRBV5-4 to TRBJ1-2; a weak D match, TRBD1 (6 bases). The CDR3 runs to 14 residues. The germline gives CDR1 SGHNT, CDR2 YYREEE (reference sequence). V lost 4 bases, J lost 4 bases, and 14 bases lay in between. CDR3 nucleotide sequence: TGTGCCAGCAGCCGCGAGGGGGGCGGCTATGGCTACACCTTC. The encoded protein is CASSREGGGYGYTF.

The rearrangement links TRBV5-1 to TRBJ2-2; D is unresolved. This CDR3 is built from 13 residues. The germline gives CDR1 SGHRS, CDR2 YFSETQ. The ends were cut back, 0 bases at V and 7 bases at J, with 7 bases in the middle. The CDR3 DNA reads TGCGCCAGCAGCTTGGCGAGCAGCGGGGAGCTGTTTTTT. It specifies CASSLASSGELFF.

This clone was detected only once. The J gene is TRBJ1-5, the V gene TRBV5-1, with 11 bases that match TRBD1. Trimming at V came to 0 bases and at J to 2 bases, leaving 7 bases not matched to a gene. This CDR3 contains 18 residues. Looked up from germline, CDR1 is SGHRS and CDR2 is YFSETQ. In DNA, the CDR3 is TGCGCCAGCAGCTTGGGGACAGGGGGCGCGGGGGGCAATCAGCCCCAGCATTTT. This encodes CASSLGTGGAGGNQPQHF.

This clone was detected once. The V gene is TRBV5-1, the J gene TRBJ2-1; the D is unclear. CDR1 and CDR2 (germline): SGHRS, YFSETQ. The CDR3 contains 14 residues. V lost 0 bases to trimming and J lost 8 bases, with 12 bases between them. The CDR3, as DNA: TGCGCCAGCAGCTTGGCCGTTGCAGCCCATGAGCAGTTCTTC. Its translation: CASSLAVAAHEQFF.

This chain connects TRBV4-2 to TRBJ1-5, with 7 bases that match TRBD1. CDR1 and CDR2 from the germline V gene are LGHNA and YNFKEQ. The V and J ends lost 4 bases and 2 bases, in that order; junction bases with no gene match: 8. The CDR3 covers 16 residues. CDR3 coding DNA: TGTGCCAGCAGCCTAGACAGGGTCGTCGGCAATCAGCCCCAGCATTTT. Translated: CASSLDRVVGNQPQHF.

CDR3 loop: CAWSAQGGTEAFF. The DNA of the CDR3 is TGTGCCTGGAGTGCGCAGGGGGGCACTGAAGCTTTCTTT. The V and J genes are TRBV30 and TRBJ1-1, with 7 bases aligning to TRBD1. Trimming at V came to 1 base and at J to 4 bases, leaving 3 bases not matched to a gene. Per germline, CDR1 GTSNPN and CDR2 SVGIG (reference sequence). The CDR3 length is 13 residues.

CDR3 sequence: CAFGQVGTEAFF. The CDR3 region has the DNA TGTGCCTTCGGCCAGGTGGGGACTGAAGCTTTCTTT. The chain couples TRBV28 to TRBJ1-1; D is uncertain. Germline loops: CDR1 MDHEN, CDR2 SYDVKM. V dropped 11 bases and J dropped 5 bases, with 15 bases sitting between them. The length of the CDR3 is 12 residues.

This CDR3 is CASSFGNTGELFF. The DNA of the CDR3 is TGTGCCAGCAGCTTTGGGAACACCGGGGAGCTGTTTTTT. The V gene is TRBV11-1, the J gene TRBJ2-2; D not certain. The CDR3 is 13 residues long. Germline V gives CDR1 SGHAT, CDR2 FQDESV (reference sequence). The V end was cut by 3 bases, the J end by 1 base, with 3 bases between.

V gene TRBV5-1 combines with J gene TRBJ2-7; TRBD1 matches 10 bases. CDR3 length: 15 residues. The junction had 13 bases not matched to a gene; V was cut back by 7 bases and J by 6 bases. From germline, CDR1 is SGHRS and CDR2 YFSETQ. The CDR3 nucleotides read TGCGCCAGCTGCGCCATCGTGGACAGGGGGGGCGAGCAGTACTTC. It codes for CASCAIVDRGGEQYF.

The rearrangement uses TRBV30 and TRBJ2-7, with D unclear. Trimming stripped 5 bases from V and 5 bases from J, with 16 bases between. The CDR3 is 13 amino acids. Germline V CDR1 and CDR2: GTSNPN, SVGIG (reference sequence). CDR3: CAWGAIRVDEQYF. The DNA for the CDR3 is TGTGCCTGGGGAGCTATAAGGGTCGACGAGCAGTACTTC.

This clone was picked up a small number of times. The rearrangement joins TRBV29-1 to TRBJ1-1; TRBD1 is a possible D gene (5 bases). Trimming removed 2 bases at V and 6 bases at J, with 13 bases between. The germline CDR1 and CDR2 sequences are SQVTM and ANQGSEA. This CDR3 contains 13 residues. In DNA form, the CDR3 reads TGCAGCGTTGAACCCGGGGGAAGGGCTGAAGCTTTCTTT. Residues: CSVEPGGRAEAFF. The full variable domain, its missing parts supplied by reference TRBV29-1 and TRBJ1-1, is SAVISQKPSRDICQRGTSLTIQCQVDSQVTMMFWYRQQPGQSLTLIATANQGSEATYESGFVIDKFPISRPNLTFSTLTVSNMSPEDSSIYLCSVEPGGRAEAFFGQGTRLTVV.

CDR3 sequence: CASSPVKLAVDEQFF. The CDR3 DNA sequence: TGTGCCAGCTCACCGGTCAAATTAGCGGTGGATGAGCAGTTCTTC. J is TRBJ2-1 and V is TRBV18; weak D call: TRBD2 (6 bases). Between the trimmed V and J ends, which lost 3 bases and 8 bases, there was a span of 17 bases. The V gene's germline CDR1 is KGHSH and CDR2 LQKENI. The CDR3 runs to 15 residues.

The V call is TRBV7-9, the J call TRBJ2-2, with TRBD2 matching 8 bases. Germline V lookup: CDR1 SEHNR, CDR2 FQNEAQ (reference sequence). CDR3 length equals 14 residues. V was pared by 2 bases and J by 4 bases, with 0 bases of the junction left unmatched. In DNA form, the CDR3 reads TGTGCCAGCAGCTTACGGGAGGGCACCGGGGAGCTGTTTTTT. Its protein is CASSLREGTGELFF.

The chain links TRBV7-9 to TRBJ1-1; D is possibly TRBD1 (5 bases). Germline lookup yields CDR1 SEHNR and CDR2 FQNEAQ (reference sequence). Trimming stripped 10 bases from V and 1 base from J, with 16 bases between. The CDR3 covers 14 residues. CDR3 sequence: CATKTDPTNTEAFF. Written as DNA, the CDR3 is TGTGCCACCAAGACAGACCCTACGAACACTGAAGCTTTCTTT. Variable domain in full (rest from reference TRBV7-9 and TRBJ1-1): DTGVSQNPRHKITKRGQNVTFRCDPISEHNRLYWYRQTLGQGPEFLTYFQNEAQLEKSRLLSDRFSAERPKGSFSTLEIQRTEQGDSAMYLCATKTDPTNTEAFFGQGTRLTVV.

The chain recombines TRBV9 with TRBJ2-3, with TRBD2 matching over 11 bases. V shed 2 bases and J 1 base; nucleotides not matched to a gene: 0. Germline CDR1 SGDLS, CDR2 YYNGEE. The CDR3 length is 15 residues. CDR3 bases: TGTGCCAGCAGCGTGACTAGCGGGGGCACAGATACGCAGTATTTT. Translating it yields CASSVTSGGTDTQYF.

This rearrangement joins TRBV2 to TRBJ1-2, with 10 positions matching TRBD1. CDR1 is SNHLY and CDR2 is FYNNEI in the germline V gene. CDR3 length: 16 amino acids. V gave up 6 bases and J gave up 7 bases; unmatched junction bases: 14. The CDR3 DNA reads TGTGCCAGCAGCCTAGGACAGGGGGGGGTTGTTGGTGGCTACACCTTC. This codes for CASSLGQGGVVGGYTF.

This sequence joins TRBV6-1 and TRBJ2-6; D remains unclear. CDR3 length: 15 amino acids. CDR1 is MNHNS and CDR2 is SASEGT in the germline V gene. The germline V and J ends were trimmed by 0 bases and 4 bases, with 7 bases remaining between them. CDR3 region: CASSEAGLGANVLTF. CDR3 nucleotide sequence: TGTGCCAGCAGTGAAGCAGGGTTAGGGGCCAACGTCCTGACTTTC.

This chain connects TRBV4-1 to TRBJ2-3; no firm D call. The V gene lost 0 bases and the J gene lost 4 bases, with 17 bases spanning the gap. CDR3 length equals 17 residues. The germline gives CDR1 MGHRA, CDR2 YSYEKL. CDR3 loop: CASSQDLGYPLSDTQYF. The DNA for the CDR3 is TGCGCCAGCAGCCAAGATCTGGGGTACCCACTATCAGATACGCAGTATTTT.

V gene TRBV10-3 combines with J gene TRBJ1-5, with D tentatively TRBD1 (5 bases). CDR3 length: 14 amino acids. Germline CDR1 reads ENHRY; CDR2 reads SYGVKD. With 6 bases removed from V and 2 bases from J, the gap between germline ends came to 11 bases. This CDR3 is CAIRAGTGNQPQHF. DNA of the CDR3: TGTGCCATCAGGGCCGGGACGGGCAATCAGCCCCAGCATTTT.

The chain joins TRBV5-5 to TRBJ2-7, with 7 bases fitting TRBD1. CDR3 length: 15 amino acids. Germline CDR1 is SGHKS and CDR2 is YYEKEE (reference sequence). Losses at the gene ends were 4 bases for V and 2 bases for J; bases not matched to a gene: 9. The CDR3 region has the DNA TGTGCCAGCAGCACAATTCCGGGACAGCCCTACGAGCAGTACTTC. It codes for CASSTIPGQPYEQYF.

V and J are TRBV6-5 and TRBJ2-1, with D maybe TRBD1 (7 bases). V lost 6 bases and J 5 bases, leaving 17 bases between the germline ends. Germline-derived CDR1 and CDR2 are MNHEY and SVGAGI. This CDR3 comprises 15 residues. The CDR3 nucleotides read TGTGCCAGCAGCCTCGCCCGCGGGACAGACAATGAGCAGTTCTTC. Protein: CASSLARGTDNEQFF.

The chain links TRBV19 to TRBJ2-5; tentatively, D is TRBD1 (6 bases). The germline V gene has CDR1 LNHDA and CDR2 SQIVND (reference sequence). The germline V and J ends were trimmed by 1 base and 5 bases, with 17 bases remaining between them. This CDR3 has 16 residues. The CDR3 here is CASSIAGQLTRETQYF. DNA of the CDR3: TGTGCCAGTAGTATAGCCGGACAGCTGACAAGGGAGACCCAGTACTTC. Combining the CDR3 with reference TRBV19 and TRBJ2-5 gives the whole variable domain DGGITQSPKYLFRKEGQNVTLSCEQNLNHDAMYWYRQDPGQGLRLIYYSQIVNDFQKGDIAEGYSVSREKKESFPLTVTSAQKNPTAFYLCASSIAGQLTRETQYFGPGTRLLVL.

The chain links TRBV5-4 to TRBJ2-4; possible D gene TRBD2, 6 bases. Trimming left V 0 bases short and J 8 bases short, with 15 bases between. CDR3 length: 15 amino acids. Germline CDR1 reads SGHNT; CDR2 reads YYREEE (reference sequence). In DNA form, the CDR3 reads TGTGCCAGCAGCTTGGTGGGTTCCGGGAGCTACATTCAGTACTTC. Amino acids: CASSLVGSGSYIQYF. The entire variable domain, with the rest obtained from reference TRBV5-4 and TRBJ2-4, is as follows: ETGVTQSPTHLIKTRGQQVTLRCSSQSGHNTVSWYQQALGQGPQFIFQYYREEENGRGNFPPRFSGLQFPNYSSELNVNALELDDSALYLCASSLVGSGSYIQYFGAGTRLSVL.

This clone was counted a few times. CDR3 in amino acids: CASSEAGGDTEAFF. CDR3 sequence (DNA): TGTGCCAGCAGTGAAGCGGGGGGGGACACTGAAGCTTTCTTT. The V gene is TRBV2, the J gene TRBJ1-1; D may be TRBD1 (5 bases). V was cut by 0 bases and J by 3 bases, with 8 bases left in between. Germline lookup yields CDR1 SNHLY and CDR2 FYNNEI. There are 14 residues in the CDR3.

V gene TRBV5-1 combines with J gene TRBJ2-7, with 7 bases identical to TRBD2. V shed 2 bases, J shed 3 bases, and the junction held 5 bases outside the gene matches. Germline CDR1 and CDR2: SGHRS and YFSETQ. The CDR3 has 14 residues. The CDR3 spells CASSFSAGFYEQYF. The CDR3, as DNA: TGCGCCAGCAGCTTTTCAGCGGGATTCTACGAGCAGTACTTC.

This clone was counted once. The chain has TRBV28 and TRBJ2-2; 7 bases line up with TRBD2. Germline trimming cut 5 bases from V and 6 bases from J; bases unmatched to any gene: 9. Germline CDR1 reads MDHEN; CDR2 reads SYDVKM. CDR3 size: 15 residues. The CDR3 DNA sequence: TGTGCCAGCAGTCCCCTCGGGAGGTGGCCCGGGGAGCTGTTTTTT. Translated: CASSPLGRWPGELFF.

The CDR3 protein is CASSRSGTNRETQYF. CDR3 DNA: TGCGCCAGCTCCCGATCCGGGACTAATAGGGAGACCCAGTACTTC. The chain couples TRBV5-1 to TRBJ2-5, with TRBD2 matching over 7 bases. Trimming took 7 bases from V and 5 from J; bases not matched to a gene: 14. This CDR3 is 15 amino acids long. Germline loops: CDR1 SGHRS, CDR2 YFSETQ. The full variable domain, its missing parts supplied by reference TRBV5-1 and TRBJ2-5, is KAGVTQTPRYLIKTRGQQVTLSCSPISGHRSVSWYQQTPGQGLQFLFEYFSETQRNKGNFPGRFSGRQFSNSRSEMNVSTLELGDSALYLCASSRSGTNRETQYFGPGTRLLVL.

The rearrangement links TRBV7-9 to TRBJ1-5; the match to TRBD1 covers 7 bases. This CDR3 is built from 15 residues. V shed 5 bases, J shed 6 bases, and the junction held 10 bases outside the gene matches. Germline assignment: CDR1 SEHNR and CDR2 FQNEAQ (reference sequence). The CDR3 DNA is TGTGCCAGCAGCCTAGGGGGCGCCGGATTTCAGCCCCAGCATTTT. Amino acid sequence: CASSLGGAGFQPQHF. The whole variable domain, filled in from reference TRBV7-9 and TRBJ1-5, reads DTGVSQNPRHKITKRGQNVTFRCDPISEHNRLYWYRQTLGQGPEFLTYFQNEAQLEKSRLLSDRFSAERPKGSFSTLEIQRTEQGDSAMYLCASSLGGAGFQPQHFGDGTRLSIL.

The count of this clone is one. J is TRBJ1-5 and V is TRBV19; 9 bases match TRBD1. Germline V gene data show CDR1 as LNHDA and CDR2 as SQIVND (reference sequence). V trimming: 7 bases; J trimming: 7 bases; junction bases outside the gene matches: 8. The CDR3 contains 14 residues. The CDR3 nucleotides read TGTGCCAGTATGGGAAGACAGGGGGGACAGCCCCAGCATTTT. Encoded protein: CASMGRQGGQPQHF. Complete variable domain (other parts from reference TRBV19 and TRBJ1-5): DGGITQSPKYLFRKEGQNVTLSCEQNLNHDAMYWYRQDPGQGLRLIYYSQIVNDFQKGDIAEGYSVSREKKESFPLTVTSAQKNPTAFYLCASMGRQGGQPQHFGDGTRLSIL.

The CDR3 sequence: CASSLSIPGSYGYTF. The CDR3, as DNA: TGTGCCAGCAGTTTATCGATCCCAGGGTCCTATGGCTACACCTTC. The chain couples TRBV27 to TRBJ1-2, with D maybe TRBD1 (5 bases). CDR3 size: 15 residues. Germline CDR1 and CDR2: MNHEY and SMNVEV (reference sequence). V was clipped by 0 bases and J by 4 bases, with 12 bases between them.

This clone was counted a single time. This sequence joins TRBV7-9 and TRBJ1-4; 8 positions agree with TRBD1. The CDR3 is made up of 14 amino acids. Trimming at V came to 4 bases and at J to 8 bases, leaving 6 bases not matched to a gene. Looked up from germline, CDR1 is SEHNR and CDR2 is FQNEAQ (reference sequence). CDR3 loop: CASSSGQGIEKLFF. CDR3 DNA: TGTGCCAGCAGCTCAGGACAGGGAATAGAAAAACTGTTTTTT.